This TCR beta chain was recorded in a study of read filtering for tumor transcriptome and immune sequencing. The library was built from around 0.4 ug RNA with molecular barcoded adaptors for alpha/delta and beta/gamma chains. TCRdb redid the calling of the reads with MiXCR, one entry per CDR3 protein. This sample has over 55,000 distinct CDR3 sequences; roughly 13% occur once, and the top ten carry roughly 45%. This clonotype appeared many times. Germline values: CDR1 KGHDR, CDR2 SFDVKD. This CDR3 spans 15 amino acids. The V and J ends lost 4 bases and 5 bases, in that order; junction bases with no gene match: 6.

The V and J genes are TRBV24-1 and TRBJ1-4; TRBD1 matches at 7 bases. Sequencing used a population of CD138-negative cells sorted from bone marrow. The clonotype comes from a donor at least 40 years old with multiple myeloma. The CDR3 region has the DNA TGTGCCACCAGTGACCCCGGGACAGTCAATGAAAAACTGTTTTTT. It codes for CATSDPGTVNEKLFF.